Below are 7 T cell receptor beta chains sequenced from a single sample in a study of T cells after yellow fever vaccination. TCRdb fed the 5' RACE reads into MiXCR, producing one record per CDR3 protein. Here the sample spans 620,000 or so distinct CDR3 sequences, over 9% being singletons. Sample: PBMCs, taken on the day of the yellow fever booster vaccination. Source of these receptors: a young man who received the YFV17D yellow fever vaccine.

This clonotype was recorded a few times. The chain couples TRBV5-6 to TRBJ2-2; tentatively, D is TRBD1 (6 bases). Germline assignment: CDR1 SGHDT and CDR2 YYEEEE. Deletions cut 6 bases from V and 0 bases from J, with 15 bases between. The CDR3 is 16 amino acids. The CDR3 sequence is CASTQLGQSNTGELFF. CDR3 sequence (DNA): TGTGCCAGCACCCAACTGGGACAATCGAACACCGGGGAGCTGTTTTTT.

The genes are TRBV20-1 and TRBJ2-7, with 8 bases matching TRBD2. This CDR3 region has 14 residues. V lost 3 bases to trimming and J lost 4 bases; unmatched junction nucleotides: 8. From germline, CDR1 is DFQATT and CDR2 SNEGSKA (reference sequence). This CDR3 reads CSASRGSGKYEQYF. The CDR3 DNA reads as TGCAGTGCTAGTCGTGGTAGCGGGAAATACGAGCAGTACTTC.

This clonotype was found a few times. As DNA, the CDR3 is TGCAGTGCTGAAACCACAAACTACGAGCAGTACTTC. Its protein product is CSAETTNYEQYF. The chain has TRBV20-1 and TRBJ2-7; D is unresolved. CDR3 length equals 12 residues. Germline CDR1 and CDR2: DFQATT and SNEGSKA (reference sequence). The V end lost 5 bases, the J end lost 3 bases, and 11 bases lay between the germline ends.

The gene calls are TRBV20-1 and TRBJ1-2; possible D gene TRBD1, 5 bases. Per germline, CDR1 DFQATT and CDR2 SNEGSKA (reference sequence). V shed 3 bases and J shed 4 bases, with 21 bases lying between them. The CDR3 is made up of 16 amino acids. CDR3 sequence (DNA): TGCAGTGCTAGTGAAAAATCCGGGACGGAAATCTATGGCTACACCTTC. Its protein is CSASEKSGTEIYGYTF.

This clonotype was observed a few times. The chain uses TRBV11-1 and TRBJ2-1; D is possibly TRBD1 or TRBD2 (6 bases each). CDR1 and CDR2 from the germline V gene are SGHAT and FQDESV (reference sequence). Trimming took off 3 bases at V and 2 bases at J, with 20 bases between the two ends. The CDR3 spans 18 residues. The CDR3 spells CASSFRGQRLGAYNEQFF. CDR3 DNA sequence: TGTGCCAGCAGCTTCAGGGGTCAGAGACTAGGAGCCTACAATGAGCAGTTCTTC.

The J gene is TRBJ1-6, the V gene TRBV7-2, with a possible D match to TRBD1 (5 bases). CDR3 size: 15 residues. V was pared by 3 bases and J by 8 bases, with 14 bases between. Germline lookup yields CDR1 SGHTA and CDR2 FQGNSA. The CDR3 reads CASSFVQGNDSPLHF. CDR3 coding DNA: TGTGCCAGCAGCTTCGTCCAGGGCAACGATTCACCCCTCCACTTT.

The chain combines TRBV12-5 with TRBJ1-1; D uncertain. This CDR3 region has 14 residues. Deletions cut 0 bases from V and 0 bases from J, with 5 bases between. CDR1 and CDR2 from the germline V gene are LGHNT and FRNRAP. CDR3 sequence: CASGLVHMNTEAFF. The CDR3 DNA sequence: TGTGCTAGTGGTTTGGTACATATGAACACTGAAGCTTTCTTT.